These 25 T cell receptor beta chains share one sample of origin, sequenced in a study of a mutant IDH1 vaccine in newly diagnosed glioma. The data were produced by immunoSEQ multiplex PCR, yet TCRdb's version contains in-frame clones alone and is incomplete. The table includes over 30,000 clones, 75% to 95% detected once. These receptors' antigens are unknown. Noted time point: week 47, end of study. Every vaccine dose comprised 300 ug of mutant IDH1 20-mer peptide plus topical imiquimod. The source material was PBMCs, sampled from a glioma patient whose treatment included an IDH1 peptide vaccine. The source of these receptors is a woman in her 40s with glioma.

The chain is built from TRBV2 and TRBJ2-1; D is ambiguous. Trimming pared 7 bases from V and 9 bases from J, leaving 7 bases between. In germline, CDR1 is SNHLY, CDR2 FYNNEI. The CDR3 is 10 residues long. The CDR3 sequence: CASKTGEQFF. For the CDR3, the DNA is TGTGCCAGCAAGACTGGTGAGCAGTTCTTC.

This chain joins TRBV10-2 and TRBJ1-1, with D possibly being TRBD1 (6 bases). Per the germline V gene, CDR1 is WSHSY and CDR2 is SAAADI. Trimming took off 4 bases at V and 8 bases at J, with 17 bases between the two ends. The CDR3 has 14 amino acids. The CDR3 is CASSAAHREAEAFF. The DNA for the CDR3 is TGCGCCAGCAGTGCTGCCCACAGGGAGGCAGAAGCTTTCTTT.

Here the CDR3 reads CASHRGSGNQPQHF. The DNA for the CDR3 is TGTGCCAGCCATAGGGGTTCGGGCAATCAGCCCCAGCATTTT. The chain has TRBV2 and TRBJ1-5; D possibly corresponds to TRBD1 (5 bases). The CDR3 sequence is 14 residues long. Trimming stripped 8 bases from V and 2 bases from J, with 13 bases between. CDR1 and CDR2 (germline): SNHLY, FYNNEI.

In its sample, this clone was seen once. The rearrangement links TRBV5-1 to TRBJ2-3, with TRBD2 matching over 8 bases. The CDR3 is made up of 15 amino acids. The ends lost 2 bases at V and 0 bases at J; junction bases unmatched: 2. The germline gives CDR1 SGHRS, CDR2 YFSETQ. DNA for the CDR3: TGCGCCAGCAGCTTCATAGCGGGAAGCACAGATACGCAGTATTTT. Translated: CASSFIAGSTDTQYF.

This chain joins TRBV29-1 and TRBJ2-2, with 10 bases identical to TRBD1. Germline values: CDR1 SQVTM, CDR2 ANQGSEA. V lost 6 bases and J lost 5; bases outside the gene matches: 3. CDR3 length: 13 residues. The chain's CDR3 is CSVDRGLTGELFF. For the CDR3, the DNA is TGCAGCGTCGACAGGGGGCTAACCGGGGAGCTGTTTTTT.

The rearrangement joins TRBV4-3 to TRBJ1-6; 9 positions agree with TRBD1. V was pared by 0 bases and J by 7 bases, with 7 bases of the junction left unmatched. The CDR3 loop spans 17 amino acids. Germline loops: CDR1 LGHNA, CDR2 YSLEER. Written as DNA, the CDR3 is TGCGCCAGCAGCCAAGAACGGCGACAGGGGGAAAATTCACCCCTCCACTTT. Its protein product is CASSQERRQGENSPLHF.

The rearrangement links TRBV4-1 to TRBJ1-2; D may be TRBD1 (5 bases). The CDR3 totals 15 residues. Germline V CDR1 and CDR2: MGHRA, YSYEKL. The germline V and J ends were trimmed by 0 bases and 5 bases, with 13 bases remaining between them. DNA of the CDR3: TGCGCCAGCAGCCAAGAGGGGGGACGGGCTTATGGCTACACCTTC. Translating gives CASSQEGGRAYGYTF.

Only a few counts were recorded for this clone. The chain links TRBV29-1 to TRBJ2-7; D not resolved. Germline loops: CDR1 SQVTM, CDR2 ANQGSEA. V gave up 7 bases and J gave up 3 bases, with 4 bases separating them. The CDR3 consists of 9 residues. The CDR3 loop is CSARYEQYF. The CDR3 region has the DNA TGCAGCGCACGCTACGAGCAGTACTTC.

The V and J genes are TRBV5-1 and TRBJ1-3, with TRBD1 as a possible D gene (5 bases). In germline, CDR1 is SGHRS, CDR2 YFSETQ. The V and J ends lost 4 bases and 4 bases respectively, with 15 bases between them. This CDR3 is 15 amino acids long. Written as DNA, the CDR3 is TGCGCCAGCAGCCCGACGGGGGTCCCAGGAAACACCATATATTTT. Its protein product is CASSPTGVPGNTIYF.

This sequence joins TRBV6-1 and TRBJ1-1; TRBD1 aligns across 7 bases. CDR3 length: 15 residues. Germline V gene lookup returns CDR1 MNHNS and CDR2 SASEGT. Trimming took 7 bases from V and 1 from J; bases not matched to a gene: 9. CDR3 protein: CASIRGDRSNTEAFF. The CDR3 DNA reads TGTGCCAGCATCCGTGGGGACAGATCGAACACTGAAGCTTTCTTT.

The chain recombines TRBV2 with TRBJ2-3; 12 bases line up with TRBD2. The V gene's germline CDR1 is SNHLY and CDR2 FYNNEI. CDR3 length: 17 residues. The ends lost 3 bases at V and 1 base at J; junction bases unmatched: 5. CDR3 nucleotides: TGTGCCAGCAGTGACGGGACTAGCGGGTTCGGCACAGATACGCAGTATTTT. Amino acid sequence: CASSDGTSGFGTDTQYF.

V gene TRBV6-5 combines with J gene TRBJ1-2; D not certain. This CDR3 is built from 13 residues. Germline CDR1 is MNHEY and CDR2 is SVGAGI. Trimming removed 0 bases at V and 11 bases at J, with 13 bases between. CDR3 in amino acids: CASSYSVGYMYTF. The DNA for the CDR3 is TGTGCCAGCAGTTACTCGGTCGGTTATATGTACACCTTC.

This sequence joins TRBV6-4 and TRBJ1-5; 8 bases fit TRBD1. V lost 6 bases, J lost 4 bases, and 11 bases stayed unmatched. Germline loops: CDR1 MRHNA, CDR2 SNTAGT. This CDR3 has 16 residues. In DNA, the CDR3 is TGTGCCAGCAGACCGGACAGGGCAAAACCGAATCAGCCCCAGCATTTT. Translated: CASRPDRAKPNQPQHF.

This clone was detected once. The V gene is TRBV19, the J gene TRBJ1-5; 7 nucleotides agree with TRBD1. The germline CDR1 and CDR2 sequences are LNHDA and SQIVND (reference sequence). The V and J ends lost 7 bases and 4 bases, in that order; junction bases with no gene match: 7. CDR3 length: 14 residues. The CDR3 region has the DNA TGTGCCAGTACCCAAGTGACAGGGAATCAGCCCCAGCATTTT. Translated: CASTQVTGNQPQHF.

The gene calls are TRBV6-1 and TRBJ2-5; D uncertain. The CDR3 has 14 amino acids. The germline V gene encodes CDR1 MNHNS and CDR2 SASEGT. V shed 6 bases and J shed 2 bases, with 13 bases lying between them. This CDR3 is CASRDDIMQETQYF. In DNA, the CDR3 is TGTGCCAGCAGAGACGACATCATGCAAGAGACCCAGTACTTC.

The V gene is TRBV6-5, the J gene TRBJ2-7, with 10 positions matching TRBD1. This CDR3 region has 15 residues. The J segment lost 3 bases and the V segment lost 5 bases, leaving 7 bases of the junction unmatched. Germline assignment: CDR1 MNHEY and CDR2 SVGAGI. The CDR3 DNA follows: TGTGCCAGCAGTCAGTCCCGGGACAGGGGCTACGAGCAGTACTTC. It translates to CASSQSRDRGYEQYF.

This chain links TRBV7-9 with TRBJ2-3; TRBD2 is a possible D gene (6 bases). Germline loops: CDR1 SEHNR, CDR2 FQNEAQ (reference sequence). V lost 3 bases and J lost 0, with 16 bases in between. CDR3 length: 17 residues. The CDR3 nucleotides read TGTGCCAGCAGCTTGGGATCGCGGGACCAGAGCACAGATACGCAGTATTTT. Translating it yields CASSLGSRDQSTDTQYF.

This chain uses TRBV5-1 with TRBJ1-1; possibly TRBD1 for D (6 bases). V lost 0 bases and J 4 bases, leaving 16 bases between the germline ends. CDR3 size: 16 residues. Germline V gene sequence: CDR1 SGHRS, CDR2 YFSETQ. The CDR3 nucleotides read TGCGCCAGCAGCTTGGACCTACAGGGAAGGGGCACTGAAGCTTTCTTT. Its protein is CASSLDLQGRGTEAFF. The entire variable domain, with the rest obtained from reference TRBV5-1 and TRBJ1-1, is as follows: KAGVTQTPRYLIKTRGQQVTLSCSPISGHRSVSWYQQTPGQGLQFLFEYFSETQRNKGNFPGRFSGRQFSNSRSEMNVSTLELGDSALYLCASSLDLQGRGTEAFFGQGTRLTVV.

The CDR3 loop reads CASSVRTSGRRGELFF. The CDR3 nucleotides read TGTGCCAGCAGCGTCCGGACTAGCGGGAGGAGAGGGGAGCTGTTTTTT. This chain uses TRBV7-3 with TRBJ2-2; 14 bases are a match to TRBD2. V gave up 5 bases and J gave up 8 bases; unmatched junction bases: 7. The CDR3 extends over 16 amino acids. The germline CDR1 and CDR2 sequences are SGHTA and FQGTGA.

The genes are TRBV2 and TRBJ1-1; TRBD1 matches 8 bases. J was trimmed by 5 bases and V by 2 bases; bases with no gene match: 7. Germline V CDR1 and CDR2: SNHLY, FYNNEI. The CDR3 totals 15 residues. CDR3 nucleotides: TGTGCCAGCAGTGAAAGTTCCAGGGGGCCGACTGAAGCTTTCTTT. Protein: CASSESSRGPTEAFF.

The CDR3 reads CASSLGQSTEAFF. In DNA, the CDR3 is TGTGCCAGCAGCCTAGGACAGAGCACTGAAGCTTTCTTT. This chain joins TRBV27 and TRBJ1-1, with D possibly matching TRBD1 (6 bases). The CDR3 consists of 13 residues. Trimming removed 6 bases from V and 4 bases from J, with 12 bases in between. CDR1 MNHEY and CDR2 SMNVEV come from the germline V gene (reference sequence).

J is TRBJ1-5 and V is TRBV9; 10 nucleotides align to TRBD1. V was pared by 0 bases and J by 4 bases, with 1 base of the junction left unmatched. Germline-derived CDR1 and CDR2 are SGDLS and YYNGEE. This CDR3 has 15 residues. The CDR3 bases are TGTGCCAGCAGCGTAGGACAGGGGGCGAATCAGCCCCAGCATTTT. Encoded protein: CASSVGQGANQPQHF.

The genes are TRBV19 and TRBJ1-1; no clear D gene. Germline V gene data show CDR1 as LNHDA and CDR2 as SQIVND (reference sequence). Trimming cost V 5 bases and J 1 base, with 14 bases left between them. This CDR3 comprises 15 residues. The DNA for the CDR3 is TGTGCCAGTAGTCGTCGCGGAGGAGGGAACACTGAAGCTTTCTTT. Amino acids: CASSRRGGGNTEAFF.

The chain couples TRBV6-6 to TRBJ1-5, with TRBD1 matching over 11 bases. V lost 5 bases to trimming and J lost 6 bases; unmatched junction nucleotides: 9. Germline-derived CDR1 and CDR2 are MNHNY and SVGAGI (reference sequence). This CDR3 has 16 amino acids. CDR3 loop: CASSGGTGGWGQPQHF. The CDR3 nucleotides are TGTGCCAGCAGTGGGGGGACAGGGGGTTGGGGTCAGCCCCAGCATTTT.

The chain links TRBV25-1 to TRBJ1-3; D not resolved. With 5 bases removed from V and 8 bases from J, the gap between germline ends came to 7 bases. The V gene's germline CDR1 is MGHDK and CDR2 SYGVNS. The CDR3 has 11 residues. CDR3 residues: CASSQGYTIYF. The CDR3 bases are TGTGCCAGCAGTCAAGGGTACACCATATATTTT. The full variable domain, its missing parts supplied by reference TRBV25-1 and TRBJ1-3, is EADIYQTPRYLVIGTGKKITLECSQTMGHDKMYWYQQDPGMELHLIHYSYGVNSTEKGDLSSESTVSRIRTEHFPLTLESARPSHTSQYLCASSQGYTIYFGEGSWLTVV.